The next 23 T cell receptor beta chains were all read from a single sample in a study of molecular identifiers for immune sequencing clone quantification (dated 2018 in TCRdb). The method behind the library was PCR. The instrument given in TCRdb is Illumina HiSeq 4000. Clones were called with MiXCR by TCRdb after fastp trimmed the public reads at Q25, and only in-frame beta chains were retained. Merged by CDR3 protein, the rows form single entries marked with the most common genes and DNA. The sample data list under 75,000 distinct CDR3 sequences, and about 19% of these were observed just once. The ten largest make up approximately 1.5% of the sample. The specimen was naive CD8+ T cells from blood, with Jurkat cell RNA spiked in. The sample's cell subset or site label, in plain terms: FACS-sorted CD8+CD4-CCR7+CD45RA+ naive T cells. The origin of the receptors is a human donor in good health. Some libraries in this study had Jurkat cell RNA spiked in.

The chain has TRBV7-9 and TRBJ1-1; D not resolved. CDR1 and CDR2 from the germline V gene are SEHNR and FQNEAQ (reference sequence). Trimming stripped 5 bases from V and 8 bases from J, with 15 bases between. The CDR3 runs to 13 residues. The CDR3 DNA is TGTGCCAGCAGCCCGGAGGGTGAGGACGAAGCTTTCTTT. This encodes CASSPEGEDEAFF.

This clonotype was observed at least ten times. This chain connects TRBV27 to TRBJ1-5; D unclear. The CDR3 totals 14 residues. Germline V gives CDR1 MNHEY, CDR2 SMNVEV (reference sequence). Trimming removed 6 bases at V and 6 bases at J, with 15 bases between. CDR3 nucleotides: TGTGCCAGCAGCTCCGGAACGGGGTTTCAGCCCCAGCATTTT. The encoded protein is CASSSGTGFQPQHF.

Ten or more counts support this clonotype. The V call is TRBV28, the J call TRBJ2-2, with a possible D match to TRBD1 (5 bases). Per the germline V gene, CDR1 is MDHEN and CDR2 is SYDVKM. The CDR3 covers 14 residues. V was pared by 7 bases and J by 7 bases, with 16 bases between. CDR3 DNA: TGTGCCAGCACCCTCCTGACAGAGGACGGGGAGCTGTTTTTT. This translates into CASTLLTEDGELFF.

This clonotype has only a few counts. This sequence joins TRBV12-5 and TRBJ1-4, with a possible D match to TRBD1 (5 bases). V dropped 5 bases and J dropped 4 bases, with 8 bases sitting between them. Germline V gene sequence: CDR1 LGHNT, CDR2 FRNRAP. CDR3 length: 13 amino acids. This chain's CDR3 is CASGRGVNEKLFF. CDR3 nucleotide sequence: TGTGCTAGTGGTAGGGGTGTTAATGAAAAACTGTTTTTT.

This clonotype was observed many times. V is TRBV15 and J is TRBJ2-2; tentative D call: TRBD2 (5 bases). The CDR3 contains 14 residues. V was cut by 8 bases and J by 3 bases, with 13 bases left in between. Germline assignment: CDR1 LNHNV and CDR2 YYDKDF (reference sequence). For the CDR3, the DNA is TGTGCCACCCACCGCGGAGGATACACCGGGGAGCTGTTTTTT. Translating gives CATHRGGYTGELFF. The variable domain in full, completed from reference TRBV15 and TRBJ2-2, reads DAMVIQNPRYQVTQFGKPVTLSCSQTLNHNVMYWYQQKSSQAPKLLFHYYDKDFNNEADTPDNFQSRRPNTSFCFLDIRSPGLGDTAMYLCATHRGGYTGELFFGEGSRLTVL.

This clonotype was detected ten times or more. The chain joins TRBV7-9 to TRBJ2-2; 10 bases agree with TRBD1. The CDR3 loop spans 17 amino acids. Trimming removed 5 bases from V and 3 bases from J; junction bases left unmatched: 9. Germline V lookup: CDR1 SEHNR, CDR2 FQNEAQ (reference sequence). The CDR3 reads CASSPLPGTGDTGELFF. The CDR3 DNA follows: TGTGCCAGCAGCCCCCTTCCCGGGACAGGGGACACCGGGGAGCTGTTTTTT.

At least ten counts were recorded for this clonotype. The V gene is TRBV10-3, the J gene TRBJ2-3; 7 nucleotides match TRBD1. Germline V gives CDR1 ENHRY, CDR2 SYGVKD. This CDR3 is built from 14 residues. With V trimmed by 2 bases and J by 1 base, 0 bases remained unmatched. The CDR3 loop is CAISEGTGTDTQYF. The CDR3 nucleotides read TGTGCCATCAGTGAGGGGACAGGCACAGATACGCAGTATTTT.

This clonotype was observed many times. The chain couples TRBV20-1 to TRBJ1-3; no firm D call. This CDR3 comprises 12 residues. V lost 0 bases, J lost 10 bases, and 10 bases lay in between. CDR1 is DFQATT, CDR2 SNEGSKA, per germline (reference sequence). The CDR3 DNA follows: TGCAGTGCTAGAGAGTTAGGCGATACCATATATTTT. This gives the protein CSARELGDTIYF.

In this sample, this clonotype turned up many times. CDR3 residues: CASKDGPEAFF. In nucleotides, the CDR3 is TGTGCCAGCAAAGACGGGCCCGAAGCTTTCTTT. This chain uses TRBV25-1 with TRBJ1-1; no clear D. This CDR3 region has 11 residues. CDR1 and CDR2 (germline): MGHDK, SYGVNS. The V end was cut by 7 bases, the J end by 8 bases, with 11 bases between. The full variable domain, with the rest looked up from reference TRBV25-1 and TRBJ1-1, is EADIYQTPRYLVIGTGKKITLECSQTMGHDKMYWYQQDPGMELHLIHYSYGVNSTEKGDLSSESTVSRIRTEHFPLTLESARPSHTSQYLCASKDGPEAFFGQGTRLTVV.

This clonotype has a handful of counts. The chain joins TRBV30 to TRBJ1-1; unclear D gene. The V end was cut by 3 bases, the J end by 3 bases, with 11 bases between. CDR1 is GTSNPN and CDR2 is SVGIG in the germline V gene (reference sequence). The CDR3 totals 13 residues. The CDR3 here is CAWSGPLDTEAFF. DNA of the CDR3: TGTGCCTGGAGCGGACCCTTGGACACTGAAGCTTTCTTT.

The chain uses TRBV4-1 and TRBJ2-1; 7 positions match TRBD2. CDR1 and CDR2 (germline): MGHRA, YSYEKL. J gave up 2 bases and V 0 bases, and 4 bases lay outside the gene matches. This CDR3 is built from 16 residues. The CDR3 reads CASSQEALAAYNEQFF. CDR3 sequence (DNA): TGCGCCAGCAGCCAAGAGGCTCTAGCGGCCTACAATGAGCAGTTCTTC.

This clonotype was observed at least ten times. The V call is TRBV9, the J call TRBJ2-3; tentatively, D is TRBD2 (6 bases). V shed 4 bases and J shed 2 bases, with 23 bases lying between them. There are 18 residues in the CDR3. Looked up from germline, CDR1 is SGDLS and CDR2 is YYNGEE. As DNA, the CDR3 is TGTGCCAGCAGCAAGGAGGGGACCTTTGACTATTCCACAGATACGCAGTATTTT. This gives the protein CASSKEGTFDYSTDTQYF.

This clonotype was observed many times. CDR3: CASRGTSGPDTQYF. The CDR3 region has the DNA TGTGCCAGCAGGGGGACTAGCGGGCCGGATACGCAGTATTTT. The V call is TRBV5-4, the J call TRBJ2-3; 12 positions match TRBD2. The germline CDR1 and CDR2 sequences are SGHNT and YYREEE (reference sequence). CDR3 length: 14 residues. The V segment lost 5 bases and the J segment 6 bases; nucleotides outside the gene matches: 4. The whole variable domain, filled in from reference TRBV5-4 and TRBJ2-3, reads ETGVTQSPTHLIKTRGQQVTLRCSSQSGHNTVSWYQQALGQGPQFIFQYYREEENGRGNFPPRFSGLQFPNYSSELNVNALELDDSALYLCASRGTSGPDTQYFGPGTRLTVL.

With respect to this clonotype: A much larger clonotype is one base distant, so this may be a read error. The rearrangement joins TRBV6-2 or TRBV6-3 to TRBJ1-5; D may be TRBD1 (6 bases). Germline V lookup: CDR1 MNHEY, CDR2 SVGEGT. Trimming removed 6 bases at V and 2 bases at J, with 14 bases between. The length of the CDR3 is 15 residues. Written as DNA, the CDR3 is TGTGCCAGCAGACGACAGGCGGAGGGCAATCAGCCCCAGCATTTT. Its protein is CASRRQAEGNQPQHF.

This clonotype was found many times. The chain carries TRBV12-5 and TRBJ2-2, with 7 bases that match TRBD1. Germline trimming cut 0 bases from V and 4 bases from J; bases unmatched to any gene: 2. Germline CDR1 reads LGHNT; CDR2 reads FRNRAP. The CDR3 loop spans 15 amino acids. DNA of the CDR3: TGTGCTAGTGGTTTGGTACAGGGGAGCACCGGGGAGCTGTTTTTT. Encoded protein: CASGLVQGSTGELFF.

The chain carries TRBV7-3 and TRBJ2-5; unclear D gene. CDR1 is SGHTA and CDR2 is FQGTGA in the germline V gene. Trimming left V 2 bases short and J 14 bases short, with 21 bases between. The CDR3 runs 14 residues. The CDR3 nucleotides read TGTGCCAGCAGCTTATCCGGGTTTAATAGTTTTATATACTTC. Its protein is CASSLSGFNSFIYF.

This clonotype has ten or more counts. The CDR3: CASSQDLDSSYEQYF. The CDR3 DNA is TGCGCCAGCAGCCAAGATCTCGACAGCTCCTACGAGCAGTACTTC. The chain links TRBV4-3 to TRBJ2-7, with D tentatively TRBD1 (5 bases). The CDR3 contains 15 residues. The ends were cut back, 0 bases at V and 0 bases at J, with 9 bases in the middle. Germline lookup yields CDR1 LGHNA and CDR2 YSLEER.

The J gene is TRBJ2-7, the V gene TRBV7-6; 7 nucleotides line up with TRBD2. Germline V gene data show CDR1 as SGHVS and CDR2 as FNYEAQ. CDR3 length equals 15 residues. V was pared by 8 bases and J by 5 bases, with 15 bases of the junction left unmatched. Here the CDR3 DNA reads TGTGCCAGCGGCCCCTATGAGCTGGCGGGAGACGAGCAGTACTTC. It codes for CASGPYELAGDEQYF.

The chain has TRBV9 and TRBJ2-2, with 11 bases lining up with TRBD2. CDR1 SGDLS and CDR2 YYNGEE come from the germline V gene. V lost 1 base to trimming and J lost 0 bases; unmatched junction nucleotides: 5. The CDR3 totals 18 residues. CDR3 amino acids: CASSVPSGRTTNTGELFF. Written as DNA, the CDR3 is TGTGCCAGCAGCGTACCTAGCGGGAGGACGACGAACACCGGGGAGCTGTTTTTT. Combining the CDR3 with reference TRBV9 and TRBJ2-2 gives the whole variable domain DSGVTQTPKHLITATGQRVTLRCSPRSGDLSVYWYQQSLDQGLQFLIQYYNGEERAKGNILERFSAQQFPDLHSELNLSSLELGDSALYFCASSVPSGRTTNTGELFFGEGSRLTVL.

The V and J genes are TRBV21-1 and TRBJ1-1. TRBV21-1 is recorded as a pseudogene. This CDR3 is built from 17 residues. CDR3 DNA: TGTGCCAGCAGCAAAGGAGGGAGGGGGGGGGAAAACACTGAAGCTTTCTTT. Translation gives CASSKGGRGGENTEAFF.

The chain carries TRBV12-3 or TRBV12-4 and TRBJ2-1; possibly TRBD1 for D (6 bases). V was cut by 7 bases and J by 6 bases, with 10 bases left in between. The CDR3 totals 12 residues. The CDR3 DNA follows: TGTGCCAGCACCCCAGGGGCCAATGAGCAGTTCTTC. Translating it yields CASTPGANEQFF.

In its sample, this clonotype was seen a few times. A read error is possible here, since a much larger clone lies one base away. The gene calls are TRBV19 and TRBJ2-3, with D unresolved. Trimming cost V 5 bases and J 4 bases, with 19 bases left between them. The CDR3 is 16 amino acids. Germline loops: CDR1 LNHDA, CDR2 SQIVND (reference sequence). The CDR3 loop reads CASSASYLDGSDTQYF. The CDR3 nucleotides are TGTGCCAGTAGTGCTTCCTACCTCGATGGTTCAGATACGCAGTATTTT.

This clonotype was seen ten or more times. The chain couples TRBV5-1 to TRBJ2-7; the D gene is possibly TRBD2 (6 bases). CDR3 length: 14 residues. Trimming cost V 0 bases and J 5 bases, with 12 bases left between them. Germline CDR1 reads SGHRS; CDR2 reads YFSETQ. DNA of the CDR3: TGCGCCAGCAGCTTGGTTGGTTCGGGAGACGAGCAGTACTTC. This codes for CASSLVGSGDEQYF.